This T cell receptor (beta chain) originates from a study of cytomegalovirus exposure and HLA in healthy donors. Study-wide results and caveats: Indistinguishable V segments such as TRBV6-2 and TRBV6-3 were excluded. Among TCR beta chains, those listed as cytomegalovirus-associated numbered some 160. As a later analysis showed, several of the most significant clusters appeared to be linked to common viral pathogens.

In this sample, this clone turned up a few times. As yet, its antigen is unknown. The PCR contained 60 Vbeta and 13 Jbeta primers. Produced via immunoSEQ multiplex PCR; TCRdb's table is partial and in-frame only. The sample carries roughly 90,000 clones, roughly 78% recorded once. The ends were cut back, 6 bases at V and 7 bases at J, with 15 bases in the middle. Germline-derived CDR1 and CDR2 are SGHTA and FQGNSA. CDR3 size: 14 residues. The clonotype comes from a man younger than 45 in good health and CMV-seronegative. Sequencing input: PBMCs. The chain joins TRBV7-2 to TRBJ2-2, with D possibly being TRBD2 (6 bases). CDR3 region: CASRPSGVGGELFF. The DNA for the CDR3 is TGTGCCAGCAGACCCTCGGGGGTTGGCGGGGAGCTGTTTTTT.